This TCR beta chain was profiled in a study of T cell responses to AZD1222 COVID-19 vaccine. TCRdb's copy holds only in-frame clones and misses some; the assay was immunoSEQ multiplex PCR. The sample has about 99,000 clones; over 80% are singletons. Germline CDR1 SGHTA, CDR2 FQGTGA. The CDR3 contains 14 residues. After removal of 5 bases from V and 7 bases from J, the junction contained 7 bases not matched to a gene. This sequence was found in an adult in good health. The chain links TRBV7-3 to TRBJ2-1; 8 nucleotides match TRBD1. Sample: peripheral blood, taken on day 0 of AZD1222 vaccination. CDR3 loop: CASSKGQEANEQFF. The CDR3 DNA reads as TGTGCCAGCAGCAAGGGACAGGAGGCAAATGAGCAGTTCTTC.